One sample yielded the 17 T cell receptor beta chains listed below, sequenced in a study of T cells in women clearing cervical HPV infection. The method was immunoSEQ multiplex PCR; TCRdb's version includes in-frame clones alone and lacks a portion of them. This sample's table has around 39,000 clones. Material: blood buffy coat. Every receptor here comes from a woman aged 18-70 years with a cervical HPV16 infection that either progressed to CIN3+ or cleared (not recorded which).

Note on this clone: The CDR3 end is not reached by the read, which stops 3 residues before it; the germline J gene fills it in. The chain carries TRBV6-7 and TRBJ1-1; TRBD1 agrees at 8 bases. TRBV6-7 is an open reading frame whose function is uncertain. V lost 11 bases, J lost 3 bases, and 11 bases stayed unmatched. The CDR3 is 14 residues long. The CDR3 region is CARRTGRGYTEAFF. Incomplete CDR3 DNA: TGTGCCCGACGGACAGGGAGGGGGTACACTGAA.

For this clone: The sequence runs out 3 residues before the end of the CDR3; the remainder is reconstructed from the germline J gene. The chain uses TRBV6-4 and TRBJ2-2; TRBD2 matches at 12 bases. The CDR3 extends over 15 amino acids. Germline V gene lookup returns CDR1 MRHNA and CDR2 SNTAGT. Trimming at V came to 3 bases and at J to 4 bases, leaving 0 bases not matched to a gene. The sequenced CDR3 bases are TGTGCCAGCAGTGAACTAGCGGGGGGCACCGGGGAG. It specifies CASSELAGGTGE. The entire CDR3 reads CASSELAGGTGELFF.

The part of the CDR3 DNA that was read is TGTGCCAGCTCACTTACCACGGGACTAGCGTCCTACAATGAG. Its protein product is CASSLTTGLASYNE. The CDR3 in full is CASSLTTGLASYNEQFF. This chain links TRBV18 with TRBJ2-1; 10 nucleotides agree with TRBD2. The CDR3 goes on 3 residues after the read ends, and that part is filled in from the germline J gene. CDR3 length: 17 residues. V lost 4 bases and J lost 1; bases outside the gene matches: 7. Germline CDR1 KGHSH, CDR2 LQKENI. The full variable domain, its missing parts supplied by reference TRBV18 and TRBJ2-1, is NAGVMQNPRHLVRRRGQEARLRCSPMKGHSHVYWYRQLPEEGLKFMVYLQKENIIDESGMPKERFSAEFPKEGPSILRIQQVVRGDSAAYFCASSLTTGLASYNEQFFGPGTRLTVL.

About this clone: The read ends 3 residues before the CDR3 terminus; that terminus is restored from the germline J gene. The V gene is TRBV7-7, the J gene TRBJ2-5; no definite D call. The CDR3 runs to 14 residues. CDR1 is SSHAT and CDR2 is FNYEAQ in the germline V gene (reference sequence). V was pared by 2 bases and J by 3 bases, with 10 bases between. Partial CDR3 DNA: TGTGCCAGCAGCTTATCGGGTGGAAAAGAGACC. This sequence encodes CASSLSGGKET. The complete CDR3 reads CASSLSGGKETQYF.

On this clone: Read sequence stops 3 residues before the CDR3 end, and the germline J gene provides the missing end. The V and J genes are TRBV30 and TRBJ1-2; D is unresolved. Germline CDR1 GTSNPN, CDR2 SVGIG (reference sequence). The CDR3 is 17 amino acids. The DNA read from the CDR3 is TGTGCCTGGAGCCCTCATCCTAGCGGAGTCCTCTCCTACGGG. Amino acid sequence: CAWSPHPSGVLSYG. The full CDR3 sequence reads CAWSPHPSGVLSYGYTF. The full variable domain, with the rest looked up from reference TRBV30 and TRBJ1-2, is SQTIHQWPATLVQPVGSPLSLECTVEGTSNPNLYWYRQAAGRGLQLLFYSVGIGQISSEVPQNLSASRPQDRQFILSSKKLLLSDSGFYLCAWSPHPSGVLSYGYTFGSGTRLTVV.

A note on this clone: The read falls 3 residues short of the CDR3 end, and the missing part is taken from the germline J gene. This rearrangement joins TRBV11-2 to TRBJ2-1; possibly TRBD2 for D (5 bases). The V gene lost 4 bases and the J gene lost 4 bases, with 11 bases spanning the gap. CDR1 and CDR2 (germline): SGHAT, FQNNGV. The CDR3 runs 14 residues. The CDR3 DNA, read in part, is TGTGCCAGCAGCTGGCGGGTGTCTTACAATGAG. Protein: CASSWRVSYNE. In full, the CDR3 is CASSWRVSYNEQFF. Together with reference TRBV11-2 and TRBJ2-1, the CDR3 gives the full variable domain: EAGVAQSPRYKIIEKRQSVAFWCNPISGHATLYWYQQILGQGPKLLIQFQNNGVVDDSQLPKDRFSAERLKGVDSTLKIQPAKLEDSAVYLCASSWRVSYNEQFFGPGTRLTVL.

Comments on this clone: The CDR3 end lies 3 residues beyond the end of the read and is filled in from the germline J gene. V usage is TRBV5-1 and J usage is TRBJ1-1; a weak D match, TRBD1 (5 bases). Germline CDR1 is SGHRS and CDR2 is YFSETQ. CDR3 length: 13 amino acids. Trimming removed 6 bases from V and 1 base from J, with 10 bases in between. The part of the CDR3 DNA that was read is TGCGCCAGCACTAAACAGGCGAACACTGAA. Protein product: CASTKQANTE. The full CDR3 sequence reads CASTKQANTEAFF. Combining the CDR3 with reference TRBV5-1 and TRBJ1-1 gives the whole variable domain KAGVTQTPRYLIKTRGQQVTLSCSPISGHRSVSWYQQTPGQGLQFLFEYFSETQRNKGNFPGRFSGRQFSNSRSEMNVSTLELGDSALYLCASTKQANTEAFFGQGTRLTVV.

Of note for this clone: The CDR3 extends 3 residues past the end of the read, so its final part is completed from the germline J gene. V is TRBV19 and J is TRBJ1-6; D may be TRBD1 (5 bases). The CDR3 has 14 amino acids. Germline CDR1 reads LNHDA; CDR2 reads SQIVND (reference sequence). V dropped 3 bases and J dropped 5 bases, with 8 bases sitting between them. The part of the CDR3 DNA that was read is TGTGCCAGTAGTATCAGGGCGGATAATTCACCC. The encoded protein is CASSIRADNSP. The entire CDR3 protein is CASSIRADNSPLHF.

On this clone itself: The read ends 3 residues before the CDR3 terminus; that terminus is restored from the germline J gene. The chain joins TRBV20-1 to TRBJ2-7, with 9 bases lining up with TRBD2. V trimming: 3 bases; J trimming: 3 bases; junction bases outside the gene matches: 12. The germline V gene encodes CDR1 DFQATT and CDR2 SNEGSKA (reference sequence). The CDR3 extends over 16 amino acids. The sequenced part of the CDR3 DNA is TGCAGTGCTAGTCTCCTAGCGGGGCAGGCGGTCTACGAG. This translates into CSASLLAGQAVYE. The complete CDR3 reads CSASLLAGQAVYEQYF.

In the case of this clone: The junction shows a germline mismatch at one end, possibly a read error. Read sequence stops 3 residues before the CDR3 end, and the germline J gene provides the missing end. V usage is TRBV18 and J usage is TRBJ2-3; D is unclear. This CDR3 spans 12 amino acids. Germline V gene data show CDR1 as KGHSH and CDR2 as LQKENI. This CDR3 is CASSPRTETQYF. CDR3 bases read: TGTGCCAGCTCACCGCGAACAGAGACG. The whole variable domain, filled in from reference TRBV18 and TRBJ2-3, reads NAGVMQNPRHLVRRRGQEARLRCSPMKGHSHVYWYRQLPEEGLKFMVYLQKENIIDESGMPKERFSAEFPKEGPSILRIQQVVRGDSAAYFCASSPRTETQYFGPGTRLTVL.

The CDR3 region is CASSESRQGYQPQYF. The part of the CDR3 DNA that was read is TGTGCCAGCAGTGAAAGTCGGCAGGGGTATCAGCCG. The rearrangement uses TRBV2 and TRBJ2-3, with D perhaps TRBD1 (6 bases). The CDR3 end lies 3 residues beyond the end of the read and is filled in from the germline J gene. This CDR3 spans 15 amino acids. Germline V gives CDR1 SNHLY, CDR2 FYNNEI.

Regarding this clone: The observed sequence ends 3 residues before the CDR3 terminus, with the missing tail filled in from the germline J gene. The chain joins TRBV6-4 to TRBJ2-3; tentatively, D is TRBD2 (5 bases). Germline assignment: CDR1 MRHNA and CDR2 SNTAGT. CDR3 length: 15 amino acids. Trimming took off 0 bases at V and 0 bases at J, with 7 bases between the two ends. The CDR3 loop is CASSDSQRSTDTQYF. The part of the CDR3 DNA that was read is TGTGCCAGCAGTGACTCCCAGCGGAGCACAGATACG.

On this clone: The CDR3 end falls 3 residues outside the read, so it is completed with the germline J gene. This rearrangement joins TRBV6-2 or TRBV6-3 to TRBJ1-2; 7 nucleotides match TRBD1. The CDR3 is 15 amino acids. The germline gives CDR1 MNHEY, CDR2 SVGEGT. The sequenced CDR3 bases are TGTGCCAGCAGTTCGCAGGGGGAATCGTACAATGAC. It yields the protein CASSSQGESYND. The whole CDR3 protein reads CASSSQGESYNDYTF.

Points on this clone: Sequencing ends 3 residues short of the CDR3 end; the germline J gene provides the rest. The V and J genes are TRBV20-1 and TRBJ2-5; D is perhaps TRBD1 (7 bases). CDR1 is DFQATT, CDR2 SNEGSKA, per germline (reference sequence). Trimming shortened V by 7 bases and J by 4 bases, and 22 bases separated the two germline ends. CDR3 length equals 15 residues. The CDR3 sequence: CSGQHRAGGGETQYF. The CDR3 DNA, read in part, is TGCAGTGGCCAACATCGTGCAGGGGGAGGAGAGACC.

The sequenced CDR3 bases are TGCAGTGCTAAAGGGACAGCCAATTCACCC. Translated, it gives CSAKGTANSP. In full, the CDR3 is CSAKGTANSPLHF. The chain is built from TRBV20-1 and TRBJ1-6, with TRBD1 matching 7 bases. The read ends 3 residues before the CDR3 terminus; that terminus is restored from the germline J gene. CDR3 size: 13 residues. Unmatched junction bases numbered 4, after V lost 4 bases and J lost 7 bases. Germline V gene data show CDR1 as DFQATT and CDR2 as SNEGSKA (reference sequence).

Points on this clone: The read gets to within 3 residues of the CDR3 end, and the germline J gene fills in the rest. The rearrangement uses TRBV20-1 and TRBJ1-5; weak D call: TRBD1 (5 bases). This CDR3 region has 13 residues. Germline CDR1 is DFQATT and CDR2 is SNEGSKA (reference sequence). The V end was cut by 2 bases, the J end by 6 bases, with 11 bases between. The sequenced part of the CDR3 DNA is TGCAGTGCTAGAAAACAGGTGGGTCAGCCC. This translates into CSARKQVGQP. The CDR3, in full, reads CSARKQVGQPQHF.

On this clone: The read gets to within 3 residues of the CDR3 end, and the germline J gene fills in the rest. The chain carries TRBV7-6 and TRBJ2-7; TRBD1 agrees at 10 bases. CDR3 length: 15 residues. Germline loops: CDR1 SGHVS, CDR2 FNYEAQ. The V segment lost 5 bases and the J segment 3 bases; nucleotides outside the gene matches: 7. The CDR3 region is CASSPPGQGLYEQYF. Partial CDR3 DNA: TGTGCCAGCAGCCCCCCGGGACAGGGGCTCTACGAG.